The 11 T cell receptor beta chains below all came from one sample that was sequenced in a study of CD8 T cell repertoires and HIV-1 epitope variants. The antigens for these receptors are not known. The protocol was immunoSEQ multiplex PCR, while the TCRdb copy is restricted to in-frame clones and leaves out a portion. The sample has 7,000 to 7,500 clones; just over 65% are singletons. Source material: cultured CD8+ T cells derived from PBMCs. These receptor sequences come from a male donor with HIV.

This clone was counted only a few times. The rearrangement links TRBV2 to TRBJ1-2; 10 bases align to TRBD1. This CDR3 spans 13 amino acids. The germline gives CDR1 SNHLY, CDR2 FYNNEI. V gave up 5 bases and J gave up 8 bases; unmatched junction bases: 5. Here the CDR3 DNA reads TGTGCCAGCAGTTCCGGGACAGGGGAAGGCTACACCTTC. It specifies CASSSGTGEGYTF.

The chain employs TRBV5-4 and TRBJ2-7, with TRBD1 identical over 9 bases. Germline-derived CDR1 and CDR2 are SGHNT and YYREEE (reference sequence). CDR3 length: 16 amino acids. V lost 7 bases to trimming and J lost 1 base; unmatched junction nucleotides: 12. The CDR3 spells CASGTGQGLASYEQYF. CDR3 sequence (DNA): TGTGCCAGCGGGACGGGACAGGGCCTTGCTTCCTACGAGCAGTACTTC.

By share of the sample, this clone is medium-sized. V gene TRBV19 combines with J gene TRBJ2-7; no clear D gene. The CDR3 extends over 13 amino acids. The V and J ends lost 2 bases and 0 bases respectively, with 5 bases between them. Germline assignment: CDR1 LNHDA and CDR2 SQIVND (reference sequence). This chain's CDR3 is CASSISISYEQYF. The DNA for the CDR3 is TGTGCCAGTAGTATAAGCATCTCCTACGAGCAGTACTTC.

The chain uses TRBV11-2 and TRBJ2-7, with D perhaps TRBD2 (5 bases). This CDR3 is built from 14 residues. V was clipped by 4 bases and J by 3 bases, with 13 bases between them. Germline V gives CDR1 SGHAT, CDR2 FQNNGV. The CDR3 spells CASSSVGDGYEQYF. The CDR3 region has the DNA TGTGCCAGCAGCTCCGTCGGGGATGGCTACGAGCAGTACTTC.

The chain is built from TRBV5-4 and TRBJ1-4; D is undetermined. Trimming shortened V by 2 bases and J by 5 bases, and 7 bases separated the two germline ends. Germline V gene lookup returns CDR1 SGHNT and CDR2 YYREEE (reference sequence). The CDR3 is 13 amino acids. The CDR3 DNA follows: TGTGCCAGCAGCTTAATGACAAATGAAAAACTGTTTTTT. Encoded protein: CASSLMTNEKLFF.

J is TRBJ2-5 and V is TRBV5-5; the D gene is possibly TRBD1 (5 bases). The V end was cut by 2 bases, the J end by 4 bases, with 9 bases between. CDR1 is SGHKS, CDR2 YYEKEE, per germline (reference sequence). This CDR3 is 13 amino acids long. CDR3 in amino acids: CASSFWQGETQYF. The CDR3 DNA follows: TGTGCCAGCAGCTTTTGGCAGGGAGAGACCCAGTACTTC. Complete variable domain (other parts from reference TRBV5-5 and TRBJ2-5): DAGVTQSPTHLIKTRGQQVTLRCSPISGHKSVSWYQQVLGQGPQFIFQYYEKEERGRGNFPDRFSARQFPNYSSELNVNALLLGDSALYLCASSFWQGETQYFGPGTRLLVL.

The chain couples TRBV7-6 to TRBJ2-7, with D maybe TRBD2 (6 bases). The germline gives CDR1 SGHVS, CDR2 FNYEAQ. The length of the CDR3 is 19 residues. Trimming cost V 1 base and J 2 bases, with 24 bases left between them. For the CDR3, the DNA is TGTGCCAGCAGCTTAGGAGGGTTGGGGTCCAGCGGGCCGGCCTACGAGCAGTACTTC. Its protein is CASSLGGLGSSGPAYEQYF.

J is TRBJ1-1 and V is TRBV5-6; D remains unclear. The ends were cut back, 0 bases at V and 3 bases at J, with 3 bases in the middle. Per the germline V gene, CDR1 is SGHDT and CDR2 is YYEEEE. The CDR3 sequence is 12 residues long. The CDR3 reads CASSLGDTEAFF. CDR3 nucleotides: TGTGCCAGCAGCTTGGGAGACACTGAAGCTTTCTTT.

The chain employs TRBV5-8 and TRBJ1-2; D gene ambiguous. V was pared by 1 base and J by 8 bases, with 9 bases between. CDR1 is SGHTS and CDR2 is YDEGEE in the germline V gene. The CDR3 totals 12 residues. CDR3 region: CASSLRAGGYTF. The CDR3 DNA is TGTGCCAGCAGCTTGCGGGCGGGGGGCTACACCTTC.

The chain recombines TRBV14 with TRBJ1-3; D gene uncertain. This CDR3 is 15 amino acids long. The germline V and J ends were trimmed by 1 base and 0 bases, with 7 bases remaining between them. Germline assignment: CDR1 SGHDN and CDR2 FVKESK. CDR3 region: CASSQADGSGNTIYF. DNA for the CDR3: TGTGCCAGCAGCCAAGCCGACGGCTCTGGAAACACCATATATTTT.

V and J are TRBV28 and TRBJ2-7; TRBD1 or TRBD2 may be the D gene (7 bases each). The V end was cut by 4 bases, the J end by 5 bases, with 15 bases between. This CDR3 has 14 residues. Germline V gene lookup returns CDR1 MDHEN and CDR2 SYDVKM. The CDR3 DNA follows: TGTGCCAGCAGTTCAACAGGGGCGGGGGACGAGCAGTACTTC. Translated: CASSSTGAGDEQYF.